This entry describes one T cell receptor (beta chain). This sample is drawn from a study of blood T cell repertoires in COVID-19. The wider study: Acute and convalescent COVID-19 samples came from the United States, Italy and Spain.

As handled by the study authors: How many nucleated cells were present was estimated from reference gene primer amplification. Here immunoSEQ multiplex PCR was the method, and the copy in TCRdb shows in-frame clones only, minus some. V, J and clone size were drawn from that table, and D and trimming were deduced from the DNA. The sample records approximately 230,000 clones, roughly 84% being singletons. Trimming shortened V by 5 bases and J by 5 bases, and 15 bases separated the two germline ends. Germline V CDR1 and CDR2: MNHEY, SVGAGI. The CDR3 sequence is 15 residues long. This sequence joins TRBV6-5 and TRBJ2-2; D unclear. This clonotype was obtained from a man aged 25-40 years with active or convalescent COVID-19. Sequenced: peripheral blood. CDR3 coding DNA: TGTGCCAGCAGTCCCTTCCGACTTGAGACCGGGGAGCTGTTTTTT. This translates into CASSPFRLETGELFF.